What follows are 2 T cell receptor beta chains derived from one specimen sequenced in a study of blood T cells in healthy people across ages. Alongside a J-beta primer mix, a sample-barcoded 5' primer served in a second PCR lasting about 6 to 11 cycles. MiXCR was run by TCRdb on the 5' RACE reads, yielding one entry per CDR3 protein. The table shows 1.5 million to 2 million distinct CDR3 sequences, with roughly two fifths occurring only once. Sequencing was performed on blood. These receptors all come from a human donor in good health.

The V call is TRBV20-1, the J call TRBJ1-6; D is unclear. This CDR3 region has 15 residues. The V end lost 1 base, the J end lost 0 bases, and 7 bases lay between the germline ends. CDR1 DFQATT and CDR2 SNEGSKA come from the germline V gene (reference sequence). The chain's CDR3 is CSARADSSYNSPLHF. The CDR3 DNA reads TGCAGTGCTAGAGCGGATAGCTCCTATAATTCACCCCTCCACTTT.

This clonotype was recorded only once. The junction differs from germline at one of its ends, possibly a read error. CDR3 nucleotide sequence: TGTGCCAGCAGCCCTACTAGGTTCACCTACGCGCAGTACTTC. Residues: CASSPTRFTYAQYF. V and J are TRBV6-6 and TRBJ2-7; D may be TRBD2 (5 bases). Germline loops: CDR1 MNHNY, CDR2 SVGAGI (reference sequence). The CDR3 runs 14 residues.